These T cell receptor beta chains were read from a single sample in a study of blood T cell repertoires in COVID-19. TCRdb's table, derived via immunoSEQ multiplex PCR, lists solely in-frame clones and lacks some. The sample has approximately 180,000 clones, roughly 88% seen once. Sequenced: peripheral blood. These receptors were taken from an elderly woman with acute or convalescent COVID-19. Each CDR3 is given with its conserved first and last residue. D genes are given only for firm matches. Clone sizes are given selectively: once, few, many, or a class where the clone is expanded.

V gene: TRBV25-1; clone size: -; D gene: -; J gene: TRBJ1-1; CDR3 protein: CASSWGGQNTEAFF; CDR3 DNA: TGTGCCAGCAGTTGGGGAGGGCAGAACACTGAAGCTTTCTTT
V gene: TRBV5-1; clone size: -; D gene: TRBD1; J gene: TRBJ1-2; CDR3 protein: CASSLERGPGYTF; CDR3 DNA: TGCGCCAGCAGCTTGGAAAGGGGGCCCGGCTACACCTTC
V gene: TRBV5-1; clone size: few; D gene: -; J gene: TRBJ1-2; CDR3 protein: CASSSGNVLGYTF; CDR3 DNA: TGCGCCAGCAGCTCAGGGAACGTTCTCGGCTACACCTTC
V gene: TRBV7-9; clone size: -; D gene: -; J gene: TRBJ2-5; CDR3 protein: CASSLEWEETQYF; CDR3 DNA: TGTGCCAGCAGCTTAGAGTGGGAGGAGACCCAGTACTTC
V gene: TRBV12-5; clone size: -; D gene: -; J gene: TRBJ2-6; CDR3 protein: CASGTSSGANVLTF; CDR3 DNA: TGTGCTAGTGGCACCAGCTCTGGGGCCAACGTCCTGACTTTC
V gene: TRBV11-3; clone size: -; D gene: -; J gene: TRBJ2-7; CDR3 protein: CASSRTGYEQYF; CDR3 DNA: TGTGCCAGCAGCCGTACGGGGTACGAGCAGTACTTC
V gene: TRBV7-2; clone size: -; D gene: -; J gene: TRBJ1-4; CDR3 protein: CASSARRATNEKLFF; CDR3 DNA: TGTGCCAGCAGCGCTAGACGGGCAACTAATGAAAAACTGTTTTTT
V gene: TRBV19; clone size: once; D gene: TRBD1; J gene: TRBJ1-4; CDR3 protein: CASTHPGQGVEKLFF; CDR3 DNA: TGTGCCAGTACCCACCCGGGACAGGGCGTAGAAAAACTGTTTTTT
V gene: TRBV19; clone size: -; D gene: -; J gene: TRBJ1-2; CDR3 protein: CASSTTLGTLEHGYTF; CDR3 DNA: TGTGCCAGTAGCACCACCCTGGGGACACTAGAACATGGCTACACCTTC
V gene: TRBV9; clone size: -; D gene: TRBD1; J gene: TRBJ2-5; CDR3 protein: CASSARTGEETQYF; CDR3 DNA: TGTGCCAGCAGCGCTAGAACAGGGGAAGAGACCCAGTACTTC
V gene: TRBV7-2; clone size: -; D gene: -; J gene: TRBJ1-2; CDR3 protein: CASSLDGAVRGYGYTF; CDR3 DNA: TGTGCCAGCAGCCTGGATGGGGCAGTAAGGGGCTATGGCTACACCTTC
V gene: TRBV7-2; clone size: -; D gene: TRBD1; J gene: TRBJ2-7; CDR3 protein: CASSLVWGQGCYF; CDR3 DNA: TGTGCCAGCAGCTTAGTCTGGGGACAGGGGTGCTACTTC
V gene: TRBV24-1; clone size: -; D gene: TRBD1; J gene: TRBJ2-5; CDR3 protein: CATSDRQGREETQYF; CDR3 DNA: TGTGCCACCAGTGACCGACAGGGGCGCGAGGAGACCCAGTACTTC
V gene: TRBV18; clone size: -; D gene: -; J gene: TRBJ1-1; CDR3 protein: CASSPGGADTEAFF; CDR3 DNA: TGTGCCAGCTCACCGGGGGGGGCAGACACTGAAGCTTTCTTT
V gene: TRBV19; clone size: -; D gene: TRBD2; J gene: TRBJ2-1; CDR3 protein: CASSLESGGAHEQFF; CDR3 DNA: TGTGCCAGTAGTCTGGAGAGCGGGGGGGCCCATGAGCAGTTCTTC
V gene: TRBV7-2; clone size: -; D gene: -; J gene: TRBJ1-6; CDR3 protein: CASSSDSGDSPLHF; CDR3 DNA: TGTGCCAGCAGCTCCGATTCCGGGGATTCACCCCTCCACTTT
V gene: TRBV5-1; clone size: -; D gene: -; J gene: TRBJ1-2; CDR3 protein: CASSLGLITNYGYTF; CDR3 DNA: TGCGCCAGCAGCTTAGGACTGATCACTAACTATGGCTACACCTTC
V gene: TRBV3-1/TRBV3-2; clone size: -; D gene: TRBD2; J gene: TRBJ2-5; CDR3 protein: CASSQIGGGARKTQYF; CDR3 DNA: TGTGCCAGCAGCCAAATAGGCGGGGGGGCCCGAAAGACCCAGTACTTC
V gene: TRBV7-6; clone size: -; D gene: -; J gene: TRBJ1-4; CDR3 protein: CASSTGQLSTNEKLFF; CDR3 DNA: TGTGCCAGCAGCACAGGACAGCTCTCAACTAATGAAAAACTGTTTTTT
V gene: TRBV5-1; clone size: -; D gene: TRBD1; J gene: TRBJ1-1; CDR3 protein: CASNDRENTEAFF; CDR3 DNA: TGCGCCAGCAATGACAGGGAGAACACTGAAGCTTTCTTT
V gene: TRBV5-1; clone size: -; D gene: TRBD1; J gene: TRBJ2-7; CDR3 protein: CASSPYGQGALGEQYF; CDR3 DNA: TGCGCCAGCAGCCCATACGGACAGGGGGCGCTGGGCGAGCAGTACTTC
V gene: TRBV9; clone size: -; D gene: TRBD1; J gene: TRBJ2-7; CDR3 protein: CASSTGQGAHEQYF; CDR3 DNA: TGTGCCAGCAGCACGGGACAGGGGGCGCACGAGCAGTACTTC
V gene: TRBV7-2; clone size: -; D gene: TRBD2; J gene: TRBJ2-1; CDR3 protein: CASSSLLGRGGNEQFF; CDR3 DNA: TGTGCCAGCAGCTCCCTTTTAGGGCGGGGGGGCAATGAGCAGTTCTTC
V gene: TRBV5-4; clone size: -; D gene: -; J gene: TRBJ2-6; CDR3 protein: CASSLAASGANVLTF; CDR3 DNA: TGTGCCAGCAGCTTGGCCGCGTCTGGGGCCAACGTCCTGACTTTC
V gene: TRBV11-2; clone size: -; D gene: TRBD1; J gene: TRBJ1-4; CDR3 protein: CASSQGTGSEKLFF; CDR3 DNA: TGTGCCAGCAGCCAAGGGACAGGGAGTGAAAAACTGTTTTTT
V gene: TRBV7-9; clone size: -; D gene: TRBD1; J gene: TRBJ1-2; CDR3 protein: CASRQDRGDYGYTF; CDR3 DNA: TGTGCCAGCAGGCAGGACAGGGGTGACTATGGCTACACCTTC
V gene: TRBV6-2/TRBV6-3; clone size: -; D gene: TRBD1; J gene: TRBJ1-6; CDR3 protein: CASSYRQGNSPLHF; CDR3 DNA: TGTGCCAGCAGTTACAGACAGGGGAATTCACCCCTCCACTTT
V gene: TRBV2; clone size: -; D gene: TRBD1; J gene: TRBJ2-2; CDR3 protein: CASSLGQAPGELFF; CDR3 DNA: TGTGCCAGCAGTTTAGGACAGGCCCCCGGGGAGCTGTTTTTT
V gene: TRBV12-3/TRBV12-4; clone size: -; D gene: TRBD1; J gene: TRBJ1-2; CDR3 protein: CASSPDRGYGYTF; CDR3 DNA: TGTGCCAGCAGCCCGGACAGGGGGTATGGCTACACCTTC
V gene: TRBV6-6; clone size: -; D gene: -; J gene: TRBJ1-2; CDR3 protein: CASSLHLRGGESGYTF; CDR3 DNA: TGTGCCAGCAGCCTACACCTCCGGGGAGGGGAAAGTGGCTACACCTTC
V gene: TRBV19; clone size: -; D gene: -; J gene: TRBJ1-5; CDR3 protein: CARPGVRNQPQHF; CDR3 DNA: TGTGCCAGGCCAGGGGTAAGAAATCAGCCCCAGCATTTT